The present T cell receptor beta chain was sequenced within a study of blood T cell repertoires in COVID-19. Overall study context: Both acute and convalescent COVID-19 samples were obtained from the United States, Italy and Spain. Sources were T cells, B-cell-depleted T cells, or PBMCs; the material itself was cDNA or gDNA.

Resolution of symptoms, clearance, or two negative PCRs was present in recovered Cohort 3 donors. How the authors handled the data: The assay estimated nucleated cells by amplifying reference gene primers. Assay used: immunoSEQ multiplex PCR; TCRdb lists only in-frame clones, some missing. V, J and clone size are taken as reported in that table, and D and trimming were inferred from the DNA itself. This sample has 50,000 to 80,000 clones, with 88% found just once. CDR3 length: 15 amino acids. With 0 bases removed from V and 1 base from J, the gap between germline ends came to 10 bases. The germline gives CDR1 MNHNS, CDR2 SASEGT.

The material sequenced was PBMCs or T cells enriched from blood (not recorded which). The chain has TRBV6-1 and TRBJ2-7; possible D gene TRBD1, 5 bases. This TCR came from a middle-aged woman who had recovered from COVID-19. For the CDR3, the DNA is TGTGCCAGCAGTGAAGCTGCAGGGCAATCCTACGAGCAGTACTTC. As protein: CASSEAAGQSYEQYF.